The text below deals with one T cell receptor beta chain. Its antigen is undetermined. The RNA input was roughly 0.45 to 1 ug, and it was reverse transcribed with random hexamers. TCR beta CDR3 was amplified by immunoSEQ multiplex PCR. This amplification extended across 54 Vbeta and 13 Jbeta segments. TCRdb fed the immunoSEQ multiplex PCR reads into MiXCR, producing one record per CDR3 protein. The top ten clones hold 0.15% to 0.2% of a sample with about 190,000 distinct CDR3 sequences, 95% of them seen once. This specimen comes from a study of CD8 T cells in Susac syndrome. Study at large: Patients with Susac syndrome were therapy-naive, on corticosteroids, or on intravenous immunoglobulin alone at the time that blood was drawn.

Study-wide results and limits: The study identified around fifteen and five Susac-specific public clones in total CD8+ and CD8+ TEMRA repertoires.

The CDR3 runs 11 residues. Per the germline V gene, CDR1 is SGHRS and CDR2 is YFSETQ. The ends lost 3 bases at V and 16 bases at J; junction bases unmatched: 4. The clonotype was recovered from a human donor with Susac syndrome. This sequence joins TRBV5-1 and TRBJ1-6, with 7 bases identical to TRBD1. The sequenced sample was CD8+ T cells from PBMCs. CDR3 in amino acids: CASSSGQELHF. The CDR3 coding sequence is TGCGCCAGCAGCTCCGGACAGGAACTCCACTTT.